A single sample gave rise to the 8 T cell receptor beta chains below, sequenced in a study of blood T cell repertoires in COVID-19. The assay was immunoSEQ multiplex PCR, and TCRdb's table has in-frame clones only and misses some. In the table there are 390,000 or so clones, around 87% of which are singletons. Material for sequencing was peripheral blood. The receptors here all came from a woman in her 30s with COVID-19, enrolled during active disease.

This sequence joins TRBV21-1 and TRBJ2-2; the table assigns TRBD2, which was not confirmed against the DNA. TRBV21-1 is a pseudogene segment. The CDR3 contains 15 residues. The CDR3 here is CASSKTSENTGELFF. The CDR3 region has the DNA TGTGCCAGCAGCAAGACTAGCGAGAACACCGGGGAGCTGTTTTTT.

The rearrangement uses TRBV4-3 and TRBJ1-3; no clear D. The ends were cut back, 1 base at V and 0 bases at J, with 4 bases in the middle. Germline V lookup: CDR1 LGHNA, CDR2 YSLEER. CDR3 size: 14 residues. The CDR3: CASSQANSGNTIYF. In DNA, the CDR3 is TGCGCCAGCAGCCAAGCAAACTCTGGAAACACCATATATTTT.

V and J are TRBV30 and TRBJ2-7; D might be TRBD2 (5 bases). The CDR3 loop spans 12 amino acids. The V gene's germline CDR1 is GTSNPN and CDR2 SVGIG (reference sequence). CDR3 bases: TGTGCTCAAAATGGGGAGAACTACGAGCAGTACTTC. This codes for CAQNGENYEQYF.

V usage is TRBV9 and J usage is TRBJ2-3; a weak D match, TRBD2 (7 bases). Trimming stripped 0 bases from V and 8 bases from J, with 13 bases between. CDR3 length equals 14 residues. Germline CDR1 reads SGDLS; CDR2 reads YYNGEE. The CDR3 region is CASSVATGGFTQYF. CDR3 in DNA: TGTGCCAGCAGCGTAGCTACGGGGGGCTTTACGCAGTATTTT.

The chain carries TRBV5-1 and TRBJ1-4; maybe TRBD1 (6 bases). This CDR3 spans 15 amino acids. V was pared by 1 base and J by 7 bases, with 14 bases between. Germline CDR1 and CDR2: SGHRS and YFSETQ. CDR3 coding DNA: TGCGCCAGCAGCTTGAGGGTGGGGGCCGGTGAAAAACTGTTTTTT. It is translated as CASSLRVGAGEKLFF.

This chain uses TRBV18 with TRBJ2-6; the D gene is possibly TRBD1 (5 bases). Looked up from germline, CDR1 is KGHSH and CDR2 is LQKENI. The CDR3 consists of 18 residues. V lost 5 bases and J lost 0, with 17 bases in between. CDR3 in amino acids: CASSASPPGFSGANVLTF. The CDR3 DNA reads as TGTGCCAGCTCAGCATCGCCTCCAGGGTTCTCTGGGGCCAACGTCCTGACTTTC.

The CDR3 DNA sequence: TGTGCCAGCAGCCCCTCGGGAAGCAATCAGCCCCAGCATTTT. It yields the protein CASSPSGSNQPQHF. The V gene is TRBV5-5, the J gene TRBJ1-5, with D unclear. CDR1 is SGHKS and CDR2 is YYEKEE in the germline V gene (reference sequence). Trimming shortened V by 4 bases and J by 1 base, and 9 bases separated the two germline ends. The CDR3 loop spans 14 amino acids.

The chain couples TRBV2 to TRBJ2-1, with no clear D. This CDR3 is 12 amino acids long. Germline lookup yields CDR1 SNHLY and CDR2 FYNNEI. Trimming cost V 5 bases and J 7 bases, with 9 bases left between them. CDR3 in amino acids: CASSYLVNEQFF. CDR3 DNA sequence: TGTGCCAGCAGTTACTTAGTGAATGAGCAGTTCTTC.